Shown below are 20 T cell receptor beta chains from a single sample sequenced in a study of T cells in Graves' hyperthyroidism and ophthalmopathy. The investigators amplified TCR beta CDR3 regions from RNA transcripts. Initially, a first-round RT-PCR of the TCR CDR3 employed the HTBI primer set. TCRdb processed the multiplex PCR reads anew with MiXCR; each CDR3 protein has one entry. Among under 700,000 distinct CDR3 sequences listed, 46% were seen once. What was sequenced was peripheral blood or thyroid tissue (not recorded which). Receptors were obtained from a woman aged 18-30 years with Graves' hyperthyroidism.

At least ten counts were recorded for this clonotype. This chain joins TRBV2 and TRBJ1-6; D perhaps matches TRBD1 (6 bases). The CDR3 consists of 14 residues. The germline V gene encodes CDR1 SNHLY and CDR2 FYNNEI. V was pared by 6 bases and J by 10 bases, with 16 bases between. The CDR3 DNA reads TGTGCCAGCAGCTCAAGGGGGTTTGCCTCACCCCTCCACTTT. This encodes CASSSRGFASPLHF.

The chain joins TRBV2 to TRBJ1-6; no reliable D call. This CDR3 spans 15 amino acids. The V and J ends lost 7 bases and 9 bases respectively, with 19 bases between them. Germline V gene data show CDR1 as SNHLY and CDR2 as FYNNEI. The DNA for the CDR3 is TGTGCCAGCAAGCCTAGATCCGACGCTACTTCACCCCTCCACTTT. Translation gives CASKPRSDATSPLHF.

This clonotype was seen ten or more times. The chain joins TRBV10-3 to TRBJ2-7; TRBD2 matches 14 bases. The germline V gene encodes CDR1 ENHRY and CDR2 SYGVKD. CDR3 length: 17 residues. Trimming at V came to 3 bases and at J to 5 bases, leaving 9 bases not matched to a gene. CDR3 in DNA: TGTGCCATCAGTGACCGAGGACTAGCGGGAGGCCTTGACGAGCAGTACTTC. It codes for CAISDRGLAGGLDEQYF.

The chain combines TRBV29-1 with TRBJ2-7; TRBD2 is a possible D gene (6 bases). Trimming removed 6 bases at V and 1 base at J, with 19 bases between. The CDR3 spans 15 residues. Germline V lookup: CDR1 SQVTM, CDR2 ANQGSEA. This CDR3 is CSVGGGRRGSYEQYF. The CDR3 DNA reads as TGCAGCGTGGGGGGTGGCAGGAGAGGTTCCTACGAGCAGTACTTC.

This clonotype has more than one count but fewer than ten. DNA for the CDR3: TGTGCCAGCAAGACTAGCGGGAGTGTCTCCGGGGAGCTGTTTTTT. Translation gives CASKTSGSVSGELFF. V usage is TRBV2 and J usage is TRBJ2-2; 12 nucleotides line up with TRBD2. The V gene end was trimmed by 7 bases and the J gene end by 6 bases; junction bases not matched to a gene: 6. CDR1 is SNHLY, CDR2 FYNNEI, per germline. The CDR3 sequence is 15 residues long.

Remarks on this clonotype: A read error may explain this, as a much larger clone is one base away. The V and J genes are TRBV6-5 and TRBJ1-5, with D uncertain. This CDR3 has 14 amino acids. Germline assignment: CDR1 MNHEY and CDR2 SVGAGI. V was clipped by 4 bases and J by 6 bases, with 13 bases between them. This chain's CDR3 is CASSLSRGGQPQHF. Written as DNA, the CDR3 is TGTGCCAGCAGTTTAAGTCGGGGAGGTCAGCCCCAGCATTTT.

This clonotype was recorded once. The chain combines TRBV5-8 with TRBJ1-4; no reliable D call. Germline CDR1 is SGHTS and CDR2 is YDEGEE. The CDR3 totals 16 residues. The V end was cut by 4 bases, the J end by 2 bases, with 15 bases between. CDR3 in amino acids: CASSQGYAATNEKLFF. Here the CDR3 DNA reads TGTGCCAGCAGCCAAGGTTACGCTGCGACTAATGAAAAACTGTTTTTT.

The chain links TRBV2 to TRBJ2-6; D is undetermined. Germline assignment: CDR1 SNHLY and CDR2 FYNNEI. This CDR3 comprises 16 residues. V lost 6 bases to trimming and J lost 0 bases, with 12 bases between them. The CDR3 coding sequence is TGTGCCAGCAGGGATCCTCGAGCCTCTGGGGCCAACGTCCTGACTTTC. This gives the protein CASRDPRASGANVLTF.

The CDR3 nucleotides are TGTGCCAGCAGTGACGGACAGGTGGCTGAAGCTTTCTTT. It is translated as CASSDGQVAEAFF. The chain couples TRBV6-4 to TRBJ1-1; 7 bases are shared with TRBD1. Per the germline V gene, CDR1 is MRHNA and CDR2 is SNTAGT. Trimming removed 2 bases from V and 6 bases from J; junction bases left unmatched: 3. This CDR3 comprises 13 residues.

This chain connects TRBV9 to TRBJ1-2; 7 bases match TRBD1. The CDR3 runs 13 residues. Germline CDR1 is SGDLS and CDR2 is YYNGEE. V shed 4 bases and J 3 bases; nucleotides not matched to a gene: 3. The CDR3 DNA sequence: TGTGCCAGCAGCCAGGGACAGTACTATGGCTACACCTTC. Amino acids: CASSQGQYYGYTF.

This clonotype has a handful of counts. The V gene is TRBV4-2, the J gene TRBJ1-2; no clear D gene. Looked up from germline, CDR1 is LGHNA and CDR2 is YNFKEQ. Trimming took off 1 base at V and 8 bases at J, with 8 bases between the two ends. The CDR3 totals 12 residues. The CDR3 loop is CASSQGEEGYTF. CDR3 DNA: TGTGCCAGCAGCCAAGGGGAGGAGGGCTACACCTTC.

The V call is TRBV7-9, the J call TRBJ1-2, with unresolved D. The CDR3 contains 12 residues. CDR1 is SEHNR, CDR2 FQNEAQ, per germline (reference sequence). V was trimmed by 2 bases and J by 5 bases, leaving 6 bases between them. CDR3 amino acids: CASSLLQYGYTF. Written as DNA, the CDR3 is TGTGCCAGCAGCTTATTACAATATGGCTACACCTTC.

The chain employs TRBV7-3 and TRBJ1-1, with TRBD1 identical over 11 bases. CDR3 length equals 15 residues. The germline gives CDR1 SGHTA, CDR2 FQGTGA. V dropped 5 bases and J dropped 3; count of bases not matched to a gene: 5. For the CDR3, the DNA is TGTGCCAGCAGCCAAGGGACAGGGGGTGACACTGAAGCTTTCTTT. This encodes CASSQGTGGDTEAFF.

The chain is built from TRBV2 and TRBJ1-2; D ambiguous. CDR3 length: 15 amino acids. Germline lookup yields CDR1 SNHLY and CDR2 FYNNEI. Between the trimmed V and J ends, which lost 5 bases and 0 bases, there was a span of 13 bases. The CDR3 protein is CASSLSAGANYGYTF. CDR3 DNA sequence: TGTGCCAGCAGTTTATCAGCGGGAGCTAACTATGGCTACACCTTC.

This clonotype was detected only a few times. J is TRBJ1-5 and V is TRBV5-1; tentatively, D is TRBD1 (5 bases). Germline CDR1 and CDR2: SGHRS and YFSETQ. The CDR3 totals 13 residues. The V and J ends lost 4 bases and 7 bases respectively, with 12 bases between them. Written as DNA, the CDR3 is TGCGCCAGCAGCGAGGGACCCAGCCAGCCCCAGCATTTT. Translation: CASSEGPSQPQHF.

This chain joins TRBV19 and TRBJ1-1, with D unclear. In germline, CDR1 is LNHDA, CDR2 SQIVND (reference sequence). Trimming took off 4 bases at V and 1 base at J, with 7 bases between the two ends. This CDR3 contains 13 residues. CDR3 amino acids: CASSTPGNTEAFF. As DNA, the CDR3 is TGTGCCAGTAGTACCCCGGGGAACACTGAAGCTTTCTTT.

This chain's CDR3 is CSAQARDGNTEAFF. CDR3 sequence (DNA): TGCAGTGCTCAAGCCAGGGACGGAAACACTGAAGCTTTCTTT. The chain joins TRBV20-1 to TRBJ1-1; maybe TRBD1 (5 bases). Trimming removed 5 bases at V and 2 bases at J, with 15 bases between. This CDR3 contains 14 residues. CDR1 DFQATT and CDR2 SNEGSKA come from the germline V gene (reference sequence).

This clonotype was seen ten or more times. V gene TRBV24-1 combines with J gene TRBJ2-3; 8 bases line up with TRBD2. V dropped 0 bases and J dropped 4; count of bases not matched to a gene: 8. The V gene's germline CDR1 is KGHDR and CDR2 SFDVKD. CDR3 size: 17 residues. CDR3: CATSDLRREVDADTQYF. In DNA, the CDR3 is TGTGCCACCAGTGATTTGAGGCGGGAGGTAGACGCAGATACGCAGTATTTT.

V gene TRBV6-5 combines with J gene TRBJ1-2, with 8 nucleotides matching TRBD1. The CDR3 is 13 residues long. J lost 3 bases, V lost 6 bases, and 3 bases had no gene match. CDR1 MNHEY and CDR2 SVGAGI come from the germline V gene. Here the CDR3 DNA reads TGTGCCAGCAGAGACAGGGGCTACTATGGCTACACCTTC. Residues: CASRDRGYYGYTF.

A note on this clonotype: A much larger clone differs from this one at a single base, so this may be a read error. The chain employs TRBV7-2 and TRBJ1-2; 11 positions match TRBD1. CDR1 and CDR2 from the germline V gene are SGHTA and FQGNSA. J was trimmed by 6 bases and V by 5 bases; bases with no gene match: 5. This CDR3 is built from 14 residues. The CDR3 is CASSALDRGHGYTF. Written as DNA, the CDR3 is TGTGCCAGCAGCGCGTTGGACAGGGGGCATGGCTACACCTTC.